This T cell receptor (beta chain) appears in the sequencing data of a study of shared clonotypes between healthy human individuals. CDR1 and CDR2 from the germline V gene are SGHTA and FQGTGA. The CDR3 contains 14 residues. The V end was cut by 3 bases, the J end by 5 bases, with 12 bases between. Produced via immunoSEQ multiplex PCR; TCRdb's table is partial and in-frame only. The data contain approximately 82,000 clones, 62% of them singletons. The source of this sequence is a man under 40 in good health. The sequenced sample consisted of memory CD8+ T cells sorted from blood. Subset in this sample: CD45RO+ cells pooled with CCR7-negative TemRA cells. The chain is built from TRBV7-3 and TRBJ2-3, with no clear D. The CDR3 DNA is TGTGCCAGCAGCTTTTCGGGCTTCGGAGATACGCAGTATTTT. Protein sequence: CASSFSGFGDTQYF.